The 23 T cell receptor beta chains given below trace back to one sample, sequenced in a study of T cell responses to AZD1222 COVID-19 vaccine (dated by TCRdb to the early 2020s). This sample's time point label indicates: baseline before first vaccination. The library was obtained by the immunoSEQ multiplex PCR assay. In its TCRdb copy, this immuneACCESS table keeps in-frame sequences only and misses some clones. Where compared with another copy, unresolved V genes explain less than half of these, and the others have no known cause. In all, the sample holds 95,000 to 130,000 clones, and 85% to 95% of those were seen once. About 3% of the sample is taken by the ten largest. The sample consisted of peripheral blood, taken on day 0 of AZD1222 vaccination. The receptor set was obtained from an adult in good health.

The chain combines TRBV5-6 with TRBJ1-2, with D unclear. This CDR3 has 15 amino acids. Between the trimmed V and J ends, which lost 0 bases and 3 bases, there was a span of 12 bases. CDR1 SGHDT and CDR2 YYEEEE come from the germline V gene. CDR3 nucleotides: TGTGCCAGCAGCTTGGAAGGGTATGAAGACTATGGCTACACCTTC. Translating it yields CASSLEGYEDYGYTF.

V gene TRBV10-3 combines with J gene TRBJ2-1; 11 bases align to TRBD2. The trim removed 4 bases at V and 6 bases at J, leaving 2 bases unmatched. CDR3 length equals 14 residues. Germline CDR1 ENHRY, CDR2 SYGVKD. The CDR3 here is CAISGLAGTNEQFF. CDR3 sequence (DNA): TGTGCCATCAGTGGACTAGCGGGAACCAATGAGCAGTTCTTC.

The V and J genes are TRBV14 and TRBJ1-6; D uncertain. The CDR3 spans 12 residues. Germline CDR1 reads SGHDN; CDR2 reads FVKESK. Trimming cost V 1 base and J 8 bases, with 3 bases left between them. The CDR3 loop is CASSQAYSPLHF. The CDR3 DNA is TGTGCCAGCAGCCAAGCGTATTCACCCCTCCACTTT.

The chain links TRBV2 to TRBJ2-7, with 8 bases aligning to TRBD1. CDR3 length: 17 amino acids. Looked up from germline, CDR1 is SNHLY and CDR2 is FYNNEI. V was pared by 2 bases and J by 1 base, with 10 bases of the junction left unmatched. DNA of the CDR3: TGTGCCAGCAGTGAACCAGCGTGGGACAGGAGATCCTACGAGCAGTACTTC. Its translation is CASSEPAWDRRSYEQYF. Looking up the rest from reference TRBV2 and TRBJ2-7 gives the full variable domain: EPEVTQTPSHQVTQMGQEVILRCVPISNHLYFYWYRQILGQKVEFLVSFYNNEISEKSEIFDDQFSVERPDGSNFTLKIRSTKLEDSAMYFCASSEPAWDRRSYEQYFGPGTRLTVT.

The chain joins TRBV6-5 to TRBJ2-7; D might be TRBD2 (6 bases). The V gene's germline CDR1 is MNHEY and CDR2 SVGAGI. This CDR3 has 15 amino acids. Trimming stripped 7 bases from V and 5 bases from J, with 21 bases between. CDR3 in DNA: TGTGCCAGCACACCAGTGTGGGGCGGGATAAACGAGCAGTACTTC. It codes for CASTPVWGGINEQYF.

The chain is built from TRBV19 and TRBJ1-6; D gene unclear. This CDR3 has 12 amino acids. Per germline, CDR1 LNHDA and CDR2 SQIVND (reference sequence). Trimming stripped 9 bases from V and 2 bases from J, with 5 bases between. The CDR3 here is CASGTYNSPLHF. The CDR3 nucleotides read TGTGCCAGCGGGACCTATAATTCACCCCTCCACTTT.

Only one count was recorded for this clone. The chain couples TRBV27 to TRBJ2-5, with TRBD2 as a possible D gene (5 bases). CDR1 is MNHEY and CDR2 is SMNVEV in the germline V gene (reference sequence). CDR3 length: 14 amino acids. The germline V and J ends were trimmed by 4 bases and 5 bases, with 14 bases remaining between them. The CDR3 nucleotides read TGTGCCAGCAGTTCCCGGGCCTGGGAGGAGACCCAGTACTTC. It translates to CASSSRAWEETQYF.

This chain connects TRBV7-9 to TRBJ1-6, with D maybe TRBD1 (6 bases). V shed 11 bases and J shed 9 bases, with 14 bases lying between them. This CDR3 is built from 12 residues. The germline CDR1 and CDR2 sequences are SEHNR and FQNEAQ (reference sequence). CDR3 in amino acids: CAAGVGGSPLHF. CDR3 nucleotide sequence: TGTGCCGCAGGGGTCGGCGGTTCACCCCTCCACTTT. The variable domain in full, completed from reference TRBV7-9 and TRBJ1-6, reads DTGVSQNPRHKITKRGQNVTFRCDPISEHNRLYWYRQTLGQGPEFLTYFQNEAQLEKSRLLSDRFSAERPKGSFSTLEIQRTEQGDSAMYLCAAGVGGSPLHFGNGTRLTVT.

The count of this clone is one. The chain carries TRBV28 and TRBJ1-2; D is perhaps TRBD1 (5 bases). The CDR3 is made up of 14 amino acids. Germline CDR1 and CDR2: MDHEN and SYDVKM. V shed 10 bases and J shed 8 bases, with 23 bases lying between them. The CDR3 region is CATPQQTGLTGYTF. In DNA form, the CDR3 reads TGTGCCACCCCTCAGCAAACAGGCTTAACGGGCTACACCTTC.

V gene TRBV6-4 combines with J gene TRBJ1-6, with TRBD1 as a possible D gene (5 bases). The V end lost 7 bases, the J end lost 6 bases, and 13 bases lay between the germline ends. This CDR3 is built from 14 residues. The germline CDR1 and CDR2 sequences are MRHNA and SNTAGT. The CDR3 reads CASNRNRSNSPLHF. CDR3 DNA: TGTGCCAGCAATCGGAACAGGAGTAATTCACCCCTCCACTTT.

The V gene is TRBV19, the J gene TRBJ2-7, with D perhaps matching TRBD2 (6 bases). From germline, CDR1 is LNHDA and CDR2 SQIVND (reference sequence). The CDR3 has 13 residues. Between the trimmed V and J ends, which lost 5 bases and 6 bases, there was a span of 14 bases. For the CDR3, the DNA is TGTGCCAGTAGTCGGGGGAGTTGGGGCGAGCAGTACTTC. This translates into CASSRGSWGEQYF.

The rearrangement joins TRBV1 to TRBJ2-2. TRBV1 has pseudogene status. This CDR3 has 18 residues. CDR3 amino acids: CTSSQDLGIPKCTGELFF. DNA of the CDR3: TGCACCAGCAGCCAAGATCTCGGAATTCCAAAGTGTACCGGGGAGCTGTTTTTT.

The chain carries TRBV27 and TRBJ1-5; D not certain. The length of the CDR3 is 13 residues. Trimming cost V 3 bases and J 9 bases, with 12 bases left between them. Germline CDR1 reads MNHEY; CDR2 reads SMNVEV (reference sequence). The chain's CDR3 is CASSLEVSWPQHF. Here the CDR3 DNA reads TGTGCCAGCAGTTTGGAGGTTTCGTGGCCCCAGCATTTT.

The CDR3 DNA is TGTGCCAGCAGTGAGACTAGCGGGAGATACGATTACAATGAGCAGTTCTTC. This translates into CASSETSGRYDYNEQFF. V usage is TRBV6-1 and J usage is TRBJ2-1; TRBD2 matches at 12 bases. Germline V lookup: CDR1 MNHNS, CDR2 SASEGT. V shed 3 bases, J shed 4 bases, and the junction held 7 bases outside the gene matches. This CDR3 is built from 17 residues.

The chain recombines TRBV27 with TRBJ1-6, with D tentatively TRBD1 (5 bases). Germline V gene lookup returns CDR1 MNHEY and CDR2 SMNVEV (reference sequence). V lost 5 bases to trimming and J lost 3 bases, with 11 bases between them. The CDR3 has 15 residues. CDR3 nucleotide sequence: TGTGCCAGCAGTAGCGGGGGGGTCTATAATTCACCCCTCCACTTT. Its protein is CASSSGGVYNSPLHF.

The rearrangement links TRBV27 to TRBJ2-7; D possibly corresponds to TRBD1 (6 bases). The germline gives CDR1 MNHEY, CDR2 SMNVEV (reference sequence). The CDR3 loop spans 13 amino acids. Between the trimmed V and J ends, which lost 4 bases and 6 bases, there was a span of 13 bases. For the CDR3, the DNA is TGTGCCAGCAGTTCGCTGGGGGCCTCCGAGCAGTACTTC. This sequence encodes CASSSLGASEQYF.

J is TRBJ2-1 and V is TRBV4-1; D may be TRBD1 (7 bases). This CDR3 is 14 amino acids long. Between the trimmed V and J ends, which lost 5 bases and 4 bases, there was a span of 12 bases. The germline gives CDR1 MGHRA, CDR2 YSYEKL. CDR3 sequence reads: CASSMTGRYNEQFF. The CDR3 region has the DNA TGCGCCAGCAGCATGACAGGGAGGTACAATGAGCAGTTCTTC.

CDR3 loop: CARTGTGISMVDGYTF. In DNA form, the CDR3 reads TGCGCCAGGACCGGGACAGGGATATCTATGGTGGATGGCTACACCTTC. V is TRBV4-1 and J is TRBJ1-2; 9 bases are a match to TRBD1. There are 16 residues in the CDR3. CDR1 is MGHRA and CDR2 is YSYEKL in the germline V gene. Germline trimming cut 9 bases from V and 6 bases from J; bases unmatched to any gene: 17.

This chain joins TRBV19 and TRBJ1-5; TRBD1 matches 10 bases. With 3 bases clipped from V and 0 bases from J, the junction kept 11 bases outside the gene matches. The CDR3 covers 19 residues. Per germline, CDR1 LNHDA and CDR2 SQIVND (reference sequence). DNA of the CDR3: TGTGCCAGTAGTATCCCGGGACAGGGGCGATTATATAGCAATCAGCCCCAGCATTTT. Translating gives CASSIPGQGRLYSNQPQHF.

The chain employs TRBV19 and TRBJ1-2, with 7 positions matching TRBD1. Germline V lookup: CDR1 LNHDA, CDR2 SQIVND (reference sequence). The ends lost 10 bases at V and 3 bases at J; junction bases unmatched: 8. The CDR3 runs 13 residues. The CDR3 here is CAIEGGADYGYTF. CDR3 nucleotide sequence: TGTGCCATCGAAGGGGGCGCGGACTATGGCTACACCTTC.

The V call is TRBV15, the J call TRBJ2-5, with D hard to call. Germline CDR1 LNHNV, CDR2 YYDKDF (reference sequence). There are 14 residues in the CDR3. Deletions cut 5 bases from V and 4 bases from J, with 14 bases between. The DNA for the CDR3 is TGTGCCACCAGCTCGCAAACGGGTCGAGAGACCCAGTACTTC. Amino acid sequence: CATSSQTGRETQYF.

Concerning this clone: Possible read error: a much larger clone is one base away. The chain carries TRBV28 and TRBJ1-6; tentative D call: TRBD1 (6 bases). The V gene lost 5 bases and the J gene lost 6 bases, with 8 bases spanning the gap. CDR3 length: 13 residues. Looked up from germline, CDR1 is MDHEN and CDR2 is SYDVKM. Here the CDR3 reads CASSMDSNSPLHF. CDR3 bases: TGTGCCAGCAGTATGGACAGTAATTCACCCCTCCACTTT.

J is TRBJ2-1 and V is TRBV27; 8 nucleotides match TRBD2. Germline CDR1 MNHEY, CDR2 SMNVEV (reference sequence). V dropped 0 bases and J dropped 10; count of bases not matched to a gene: 8. This CDR3 region has 15 residues. CDR3 protein: CASSLSGLVSPEQFF. The CDR3 bases are TGTGCCAGCAGTTTATCGGGACTAGTAAGTCCAGAGCAGTTCTTC.